The clone carrying this TCR beta chain appeared a single time. What it recognizes is unknown. These data originate in a study of OX40 agonist ivuxolimab in advanced cancers. Study-wide results and caveats: What antigens the expanded peripheral T cells recognized was never established.

Profiling relied on immunoSEQ multiplex PCR, and the TCRdb table lists in-frame clones only, not all of them. Counted here are about 8,900 clones, about 89% occurring once; the ten biggest clones make up 10% to 15%. Germline assignment: CDR1 LNHDA and CDR2 SQIVND (reference sequence). The CDR3 runs 15 residues. The ends were cut back, 4 bases at V and 8 bases at J, with 17 bases in the middle. The sample in question was CD4+ or CD8+ T cells sorted from blood, obtained in a trial of the OX40 agonist ivuxolimab. The sequence came from an adult with an advanced solid tumor such as melanoma, head and neck, liver or kidney cancer. The genes are TRBV19 and TRBJ1-4; D ambiguous. The CDR3 reads CASSRPGPRREKLFF. CDR3 nucleotides: TGTGCCAGTAGTAGGCCGGGCCCCCGGCGAGAAAAACTGTTTTTT.